The sequence of this T cell receptor (beta chain) was determined in a study of T cells after yellow fever vaccination. As for the study in general: The fractions with low cell numbers were processed using SMART-Seq v4 Ultra Low Input.

V shed 4 bases, J shed 2 bases, and the junction held 4 bases outside the gene matches. This CDR3 has 16 residues. Germline V lookup: CDR1 MRHNA, CDR2 SNTAGT. This clonotype was seen ten or more times. The study made its TCR cDNA through 5'RACE template switching. That step introduced a universal primer site along with UMIs. One entry per CDR3 protein, called by TCRdb with MiXCR from the 5' RACE reads. The top ten clones hold less than 40% of a sample with under 200,000 distinct CDR3 sequences, about 10% of them seen once. The material sequenced was CD8+ T cells sorted from PBMCs, taken 15 days after the yellow fever booster vaccination. The origin of this receptor is a man aged 18-30 years who received the YFV17D yellow fever vaccine. This chain links TRBV6-4 with TRBJ2-3; 12 bases are a match to TRBD2. CDR3 sequence: CASSASGGDSTDTQYF. The CDR3 DNA follows: TGTGCCAGCAGTGCTAGCGGGGGGGATTCCACAGATACGCAGTATTTT.